The sequence of this T cell receptor (beta chain) was determined in a study of monozygotic twins with cystic fibrosis. Across the whole study: Libraries were built from about 3 micrograms of fragmented DNA using about 16 PCR cycles. Study outcomes and limitations: In this small cohort, shared CDR3 numbers showed no association with age, concordance or disease severity. Low clonality (median roughly 0.009) suggested a mostly naive repertoire. Co-twins had the most similar V usage for 13 of 16 pairs, J for 8.

This CDR3 is 14 amino acids long. Germline loops: CDR1 MNHNY, CDR2 SVGAGI (reference sequence). V was clipped by 5 bases and J by 5 bases; unmatched bases: 8. Concerning this clone itself: Its antigen remains unknown.

The protocol was immunoSEQ multiplex PCR, while the TCRdb copy is restricted to in-frame clones and leaves out a portion. The sample lists about 32,000 clones; 92% were seen once. V and J are TRBV6-6 and TRBJ1-2; 7 bases fit TRBD1. The clonotype was recovered from a girl aged 2 to 10 with cystic fibrosis. The sample was blood. CDR3 bases: TGTGCCAGCAGTGGGTTGACAGGGAGGTATGGCTACACCTTC. The encoded protein is CASSGLTGRYGYTF.